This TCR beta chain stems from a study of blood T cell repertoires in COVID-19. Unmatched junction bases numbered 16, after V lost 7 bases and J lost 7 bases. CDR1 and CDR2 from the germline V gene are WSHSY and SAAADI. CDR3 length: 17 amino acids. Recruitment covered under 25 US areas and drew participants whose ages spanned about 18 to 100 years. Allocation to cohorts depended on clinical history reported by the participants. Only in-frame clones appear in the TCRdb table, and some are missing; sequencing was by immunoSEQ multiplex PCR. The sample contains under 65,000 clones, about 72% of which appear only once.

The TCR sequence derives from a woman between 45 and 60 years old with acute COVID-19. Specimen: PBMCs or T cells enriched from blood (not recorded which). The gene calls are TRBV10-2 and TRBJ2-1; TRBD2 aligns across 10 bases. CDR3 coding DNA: TGCGCCAGCAAAAGGGGGTCTAGCGGGGGCCTTTGGAATGAGCAGTTCTTC. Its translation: CASKRGSSGGLWNEQFF.